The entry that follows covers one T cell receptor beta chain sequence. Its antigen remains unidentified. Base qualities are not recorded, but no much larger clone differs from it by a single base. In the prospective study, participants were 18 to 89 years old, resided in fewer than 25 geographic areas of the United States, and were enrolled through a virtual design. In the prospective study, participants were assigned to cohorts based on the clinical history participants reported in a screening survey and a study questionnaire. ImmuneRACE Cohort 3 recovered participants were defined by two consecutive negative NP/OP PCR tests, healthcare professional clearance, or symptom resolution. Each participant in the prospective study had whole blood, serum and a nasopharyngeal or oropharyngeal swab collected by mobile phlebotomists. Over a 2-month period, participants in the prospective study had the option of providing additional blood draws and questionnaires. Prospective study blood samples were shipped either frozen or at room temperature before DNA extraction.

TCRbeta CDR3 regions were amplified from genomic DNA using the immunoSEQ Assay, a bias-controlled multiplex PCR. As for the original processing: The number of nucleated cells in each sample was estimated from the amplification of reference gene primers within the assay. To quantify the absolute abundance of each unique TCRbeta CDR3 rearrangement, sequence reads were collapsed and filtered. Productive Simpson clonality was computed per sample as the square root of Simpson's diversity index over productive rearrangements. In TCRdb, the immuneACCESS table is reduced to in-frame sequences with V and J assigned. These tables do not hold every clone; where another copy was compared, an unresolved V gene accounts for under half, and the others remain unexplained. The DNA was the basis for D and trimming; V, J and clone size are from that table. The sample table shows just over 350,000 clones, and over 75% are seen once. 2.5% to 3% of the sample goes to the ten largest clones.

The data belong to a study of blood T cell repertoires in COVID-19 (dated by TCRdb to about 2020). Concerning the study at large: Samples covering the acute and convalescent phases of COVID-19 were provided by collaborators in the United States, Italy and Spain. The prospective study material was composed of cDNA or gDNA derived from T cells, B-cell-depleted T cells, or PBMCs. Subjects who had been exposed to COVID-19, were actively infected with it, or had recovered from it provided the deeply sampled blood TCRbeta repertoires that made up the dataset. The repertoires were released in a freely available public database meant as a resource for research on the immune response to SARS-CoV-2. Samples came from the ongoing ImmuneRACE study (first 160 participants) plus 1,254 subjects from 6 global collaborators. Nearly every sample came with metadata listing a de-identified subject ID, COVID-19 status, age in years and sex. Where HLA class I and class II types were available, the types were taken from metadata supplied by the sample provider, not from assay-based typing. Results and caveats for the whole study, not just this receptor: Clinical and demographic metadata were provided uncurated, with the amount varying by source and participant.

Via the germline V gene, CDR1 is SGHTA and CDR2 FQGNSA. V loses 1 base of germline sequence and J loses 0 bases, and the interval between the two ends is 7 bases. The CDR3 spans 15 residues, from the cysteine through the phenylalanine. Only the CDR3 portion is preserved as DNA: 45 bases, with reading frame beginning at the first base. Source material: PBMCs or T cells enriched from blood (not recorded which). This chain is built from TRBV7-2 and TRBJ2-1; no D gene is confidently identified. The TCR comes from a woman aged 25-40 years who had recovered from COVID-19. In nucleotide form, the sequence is TGTGCCAGCAGCTTAGACAGTCGCTCCTACAATGAGCAGTTCTTC. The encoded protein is CASSLDSRSYNEQFF.